The 14 T cell receptor beta chains below come from one sample, sequenced in a study of cytomegalovirus exposure and HLA in healthy donors (dated by TCRdb to about 2017). The library relied on the immunoSEQ multiplex PCR assay. The multiplex PCR relied on a mix of 60 forward primers for TCR Vbeta segments and 13 reverse primers for TCR Jbeta segments. The table was pulled from immuneACCESS by TCRdb, which kept in-frame rearrangements only. Such tables lose some clones; where checked, under half of the loss comes from unresolved V genes, and the rest has no known cause. The sample contains roughly 96,000 clones, about 70% of them found a single time. Of the sample, roughly 15% is held by the ten largest clones. The sample was PBMCs. The source is a woman between 65 and 79 years old in good health and CMV-seropositive.

The J gene is TRBJ2-7, the V gene TRBV5-4, with 7 nucleotides matching TRBD2. The CDR3 runs to 15 residues. Germline loops: CDR1 SGHNT, CDR2 YYREEE (reference sequence). V gave up 4 bases and J gave up 5 bases; unmatched junction bases: 12. The CDR3 region has the DNA TGTGCCAGCAGCATATGGACTAGTGGGTTCGACGAGCAGTACTTC. It translates to CASSIWTSGFDEQYF.

This clone is a singleton in its sample. V is TRBV27 and J is TRBJ2-5; 8 bases agree with TRBD1. Germline V CDR1 and CDR2: MNHEY, SMNVEV (reference sequence). Trimming cost V 4 bases and J 4 bases; bases outside gene matches: 5. The CDR3 consists of 14 residues. CDR3 bases: TGTGCCAGCAGTTCGACAGGGGCAGGAGAGACCCAGTACTTC. It translates to CASSSTGAGETQYF.

The chain employs TRBV28 and TRBJ1-6, with no clear D. Germline V gene lookup returns CDR1 MDHEN and CDR2 SYDVKM. The CDR3 totals 13 residues. V was clipped by 1 base and J by 9 bases, with 7 bases between them. The CDR3 loop reads CASSLLSSSPLHF. The CDR3 nucleotides read TGTGCCAGCAGTTTATTGTCCTCTTCACCCCTCCACTTT.

The CDR3 loop is CATSRTLAGGAETQYF. CDR3 in DNA: TGTGCCACCAGCCGGACTCTAGCGGGAGGGGCAGAGACCCAGTACTTC. The chain joins TRBV15 to TRBJ2-5; 12 bases are a match to TRBD2. The germline gives CDR1 LNHNV, CDR2 YYDKDF (reference sequence). Trimming removed 5 bases from V and 4 bases from J; junction bases left unmatched: 8. The CDR3 has 16 residues.

The rearrangement joins TRBV18 to TRBJ1-4, with 8 positions matching TRBD1. Germline loops: CDR1 KGHSH, CDR2 LQKENI. The CDR3 sequence is 15 residues long. Losses at the gene ends were 1 base for V and 8 bases for J; bases not matched to a gene: 6. CDR3 in amino acids: CASSPRTGIREKLFF. The CDR3 coding sequence is TGTGCCAGCTCACCACGGACAGGGATACGCGAAAAACTGTTTTTT.

The CDR3 sequence is CASSPDGTGGGRYEQYF. DNA for the CDR3: TGTGCCAGCAGCCCGGATGGTACTGGGGGAGGGCGGTACGAGCAGTACTTC. The chain recombines TRBV5-4 with TRBJ2-7, with TRBD2 matching 7 bases. The CDR3 has 17 residues. V lost 4 bases to trimming and J lost 4 bases; unmatched junction nucleotides: 17. Looked up from germline, CDR1 is SGHNT and CDR2 is YYREEE (reference sequence).

The CDR3 DNA is TGTGCCAGCAGCAAGGCAGGGGGGACTTACGAGCAGTACTTC. This gives the protein CASSKAGGTYEQYF. This chain joins TRBV5-4 and TRBJ2-7; the D gene is possibly TRBD1 (7 bases). The CDR3 contains 14 residues. CDR1 and CDR2 from the germline V gene are SGHNT and YYREEE (reference sequence). V was trimmed by 4 bases and J by 4 bases, leaving 15 bases between them.

V gene TRBV7-2 combines with J gene TRBJ2-7; 7 nucleotides line up with TRBD1. This CDR3 is built from 14 residues. J was trimmed by 3 bases and V by 3 bases; bases with no gene match: 5. Germline V gene sequence: CDR1 SGHTA, CDR2 FQGNSA. DNA of the CDR3: TGTGCCAGCAGCTTTGAGGGGGCCTACTACGAGCAGTACTTC. Translating it yields CASSFEGAYYEQYF.

V is TRBV7-2 and J is TRBJ2-3; maybe TRBD2 (5 bases). CDR3 length: 15 amino acids. The V and J ends lost 2 bases and 2 bases respectively, with 11 bases between them. In germline, CDR1 is SGHTA, CDR2 FQGNSA. This CDR3 is CASSLSGADTDTQYF. For the CDR3, the DNA is TGTGCCAGCAGCTTAAGCGGCGCAGACACAGATACGCAGTATTTT. The full variable domain, rest sourced from reference TRBV7-2 and TRBJ2-3, is GAGVSQSPSNKVTEKGKDVELRCDPISGHTALYWYRQSLGQGLEFLIYFQGNSAPDKSGLPSDRFSAERTGGSVSTLTIQRTQQEDSAVYLCASSLSGADTDTQYFGPGTRLTVL.

The chain joins TRBV28 to TRBJ2-5, with D possibly TRBD2 on 5 matching bases. CDR3 size: 13 residues. CDR1 and CDR2 (germline): MDHEN, SYDVKM. The V end was cut by 7 bases, the J end by 4 bases, with 13 bases between. The CDR3 coding sequence is TGTGCCAGCACCGAGGGTACCTCAGAGACCCAGTACTTC. Translating gives CASTEGTSETQYF.

This clone was found a few times. J is TRBJ1-1 and V is TRBV5-1; D gene uncertain. CDR1 is SGHRS, CDR2 YFSETQ, per germline. Trimming took off 1 base at V and 1 base at J, with 8 bases between the two ends. This CDR3 has 14 amino acids. DNA for the CDR3: TGCGCCAGCAGCTTGTTAACAGCGAACACTGAAGCTTTCTTT. Translated, it gives CASSLLTANTEAFF.

The J gene is TRBJ2-3, the V gene TRBV25-1; 7 nucleotides agree with TRBD1. The CDR3 contains 15 residues. Trimming at V came to 2 bases and at J to 6 bases, leaving 8 bases not matched to a gene. In germline, CDR1 is MGHDK, CDR2 SYGVNS. CDR3 DNA: TGTGCCAGCAGTGAAGGGGTAGTCAGGGGGGATACGCAGTATTTT. Translating it yields CASSEGVVRGDTQYF.

CDR3 nucleotides: TGTGCCAGCAGTATAGCTAGCGGGAACAATGAGCAGTTCTTC. Amino acid sequence: CASSIASGNNEQFF. The V gene is TRBV28, the J gene TRBJ2-1; the match to TRBD2 covers 9 bases. The CDR3 totals 14 residues. J lost 5 bases, V lost 5 bases, and 4 bases had no gene match. Germline V gene lookup returns CDR1 MDHEN and CDR2 SYDVKM.

This rearrangement joins TRBV9 to TRBJ2-3; 8 bases fit TRBD1. Germline V gene data show CDR1 as SGDLS and CDR2 as YYNGEE. The CDR3 extends over 14 amino acids. Trimming took 1 base from V and 4 from J; bases not matched to a gene: 2. CDR3 nucleotide sequence: TGTGCCAGCAGCGTAAAACAGGGGGCAGATACGCAGTATTTT. Translating gives CASSVKQGADTQYF.